This T cell receptor (beta chain) derives from a study of T cell responses to AZD1222 COVID-19 vaccine (dated by TCRdb to the early 2020s). With respect to the entire study: TCR sequencing covered over 230 trial participants: 200 to 210 given two doses of AZD1222 and approximately 26 given two doses of MenACWY control vaccine. Trial participants were enrolled into age subgroups of 18-55, 56-69 and 70-plus years, which contained approximately 150, 28 and 58 TCR-sequenced participants, respectively. The investigation overall reported the following: After two AZD1222 doses, both the breadth and the depth of spike-specific TCRs were significantly higher than at day 0 and than in MenACWY recipients. CD4 TCRs associated with the vaccine covered the entire spike protein, and the dominant responses were in regions 160-218 and 743-854. Because no day 14 peak-response samples were available, repertoires were characterized only after the peak T cell response. Conclusions about previously exposed vaccinees are limited, since just 5 to 7 AZD1222 recipients were seropositive for SARS-CoV-2 at baseline. In the small 56-69-year group, the increase in depth fell short of significance, most likely because of low power. Epitopes outside the regions mutated in the B.1.351 and B.1.1.7 variants were reportedly recognized by nearly half of the unique spike-specific TCRs. Participants were mostly white British and included more females than males, and it was suggested by the authors that clonal diversity may have been underestimated.

The CDR3 regions of human TCRbeta chains were analyzed by immunosequencing. In the original analysis: Repertoire TCRs were matched against a reference library of SARS-CoV-2-specific TCRs generated with the MIRA antigen-specificity platform. Breadth was defined as the fraction of unique TCRs that were SARS-CoV-2-associated. Depth was defined as the fraction of total T cells that were SARS-CoV-2-associated. Using the MIRA data, each spike-specific TCR was assigned both to the spike region to which the TCR was reactive and to a CD4 or CD8 class. Log10-transformed breadth and depth values were compared by one-way ANOVA with Sidak's multiple comparisons tests. TCRdb mirrors the immuneACCESS table, restricted to in-frame sequences. Some clones are absent from its copies; in checked studies, under half trace to an unresolved V gene, and the reason for the others is unknown. V and J calls and clone size are given by that table; D and trimming were obtained from the DNA. Within this sample are hundreds of thousands of clones, with approximately 94% of them counted one time only. About 1% of the sample is taken by the ten largest.

The CDR1 and CDR2 encoded by the germline V gene are SNHLY and FYNNEI. V lost 4 bases and J lost 7 bases; the stretch between them is 13 bases long. The CDR3 runs 14 residues from the cysteine to the phenylalanine. Only CDR3 DNA is held: 42 bases, read in frame from base 1. The intended sense of this specimen's time point label: baseline before first vaccination. Sample treatment or condition, as interpreted from the label and publication: meningococcal conjugate vaccine given as trial control. Vaccinee samples came from UK trials COV001 and COV002, including a single-blind randomized controlled phase 2/3 trial of AZD1222 (ChAdOx1 nCoV-19) in healthy adults. For TCRbeta chain sequencing, PBMC samples were collected from trial participants at day 0 and at day 28 after the second dose. For this clone: There is no known antigen for this receptor. No base-level quality is on record; no much larger clone is a single base apart.

The starting material was peripheral blood, obtained on day 0 of MenACWY control vaccination. The rearranged chain carries TRBV2 and TRBJ1-4; the D gene lacks a confident call. The TCR was taken from an adult in good health. The DNA sequence is TGTGCCAGCAGTGTAGGGTCCTTAAGTGAAAAACTGTTTTTT. This gives the protein CASSVGSLSEKLFF.